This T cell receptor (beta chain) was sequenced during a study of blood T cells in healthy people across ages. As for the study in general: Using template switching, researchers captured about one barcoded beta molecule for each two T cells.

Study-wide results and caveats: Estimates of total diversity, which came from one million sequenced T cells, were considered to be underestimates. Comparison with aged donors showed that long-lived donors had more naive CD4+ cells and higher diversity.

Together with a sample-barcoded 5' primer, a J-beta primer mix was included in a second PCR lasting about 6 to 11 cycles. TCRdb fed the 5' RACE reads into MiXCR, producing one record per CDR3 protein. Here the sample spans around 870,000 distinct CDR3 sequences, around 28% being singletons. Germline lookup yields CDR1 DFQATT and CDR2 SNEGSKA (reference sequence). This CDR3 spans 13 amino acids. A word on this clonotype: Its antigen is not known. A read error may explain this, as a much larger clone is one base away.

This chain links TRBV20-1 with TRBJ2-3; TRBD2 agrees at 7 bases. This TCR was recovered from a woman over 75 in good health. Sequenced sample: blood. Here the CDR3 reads CSGLLASTGTQYF. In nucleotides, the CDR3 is TGCAGTGGCCTACTAGCGAGCACAGGTACGCAGTATTTT.